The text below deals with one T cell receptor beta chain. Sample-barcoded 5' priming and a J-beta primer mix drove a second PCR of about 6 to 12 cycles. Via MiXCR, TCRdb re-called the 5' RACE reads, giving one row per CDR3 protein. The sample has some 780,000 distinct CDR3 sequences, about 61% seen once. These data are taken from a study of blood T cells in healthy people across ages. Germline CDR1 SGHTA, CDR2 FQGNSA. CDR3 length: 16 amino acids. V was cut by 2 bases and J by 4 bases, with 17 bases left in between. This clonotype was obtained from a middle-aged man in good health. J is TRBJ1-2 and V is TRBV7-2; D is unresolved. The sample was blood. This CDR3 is CASSLSRRSDRYGYTF. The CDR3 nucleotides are TGTGCCAGCAGCTTAAGCAGGCGTTCGGACCGCTATGGCTACACCTTC.